This is a list of T cell receptor beta chains from one sample in a study of shared clonotypes between healthy human individuals. The repertoire was sequenced with immunoSEQ multiplex PCR; TCRdb's copy has only in-frame clones and lacks some. The table has around 1,100,000 clones, approximately 80% seen once. Sequencing was done on a sample of memory CD4+ T cells from PBMCs. The receptors stem from a man between 18 and 35 years old in good health. Some clones in this sample may be carry-over from other donors' samples. The CDR3 runs from the conserved cysteine through the conserved F or W. D genes are given only for firm matches. Not every row has a clone size; where given, it reads once, few, many or a size class.

j_gene,abundance,v_gene,d_gene,CDR3aa,CDR3nt
TRBJ2-3,-,TRBV5-1,-,CASRDYVADTQYF,TGCGCCAGCAGGGACTACGTGGCAGATACGCAGTATTTT
TRBJ1-2,-,TRBV4-3,-,CASSQFRSSGYTF,TGCGCCAGCAGCCAATTCAGGTCCTCTGGCTACACCTTC
TRBJ2-1,-,TRBV11-3,TRBD2,CASSPGTSGSLGNNEQFF,TGTGCCAGCAGCCCGGGGACTAGCGGGAGTTTGGGAAACAATGAGCAGTTCTTC
TRBJ1-3,-,TRBV4-3,-,CASSQDRTASGNTIYF,TGCGCCAGCAGCCAAGATCGTACAGCCTCTGGAAACACCATATATTTT
TRBJ1-2,-,TRBV18,-,CASSPSRDHYGYTF,TGTGCCAGCTCACCAAGTAGGGATCACTATGGCTACACCTTC
TRBJ2-7,-,TRBV18,-,CASSSTGEAYEQYF,TGTGCCAGCTCATCTACAGGGGAGGCCTACGAGCAGTACTTC
TRBJ2-4,-,TRBV27,-,CASSREYWDIQYF,TGTGCCAGCAGTAGAGAGTATTGGGACATTCAGTACTTC
TRBJ2-5,once,TRBV7-2,-,CASSLLGLGRTQYF,TGTGCCAGCAGCTTGTTGGGCCTCGGACGGACCCAGTACTTC
TRBJ2-1,-,TRBV14,TRBD2,CASSPRRASGDYNEQFF,TGTGCCAGCAGCCCGCGCCGAGCTAGCGGAGATTACAATGAGCAGTTCTTC
TRBJ1-4,-,TRBV4-1,-,CASSHLRAGGEKLFF,TGCGCCAGCAGCCACCTCAGGGCGGGCGGTGAAAAACTGTTTTTT
TRBJ1-5,-,TRBV19,-,CASHGGDPHSNQPQHF,TGTGCCAGTCATGGGGGGGACCCTCATAGCAATCAGCCCCAGCATTTT
TRBJ2-7,once,TRBV6-1,-,CASEVVGAYEQYF,TGTGCCAGCGAGGTGGTGGGGGCCTACGAGCAGTACTTC
TRBJ2-2,-,TRBV7-2,TRBD2,CASSLAPAGASGELFF,TGTGCCAGCAGCTTAGCCCCCGCGGGAGCCTCCGGGGAGCTGTTTTTT
TRBJ2-5,-,TRBV10-3,-,CAINPGLQETQYF,TGTGCCATCAATCCGGGACTCCAAGAGACCCAGTACTTC
TRBJ1-1,once,TRBV7-2,TRBD1,CASSSLGQGNSEAFF,TGTGCCAGCAGCTCACTGGGACAGGGTAACAGTGAAGCTTTCTTT
TRBJ2-3,-,TRBV7-9,-,CASSPTSLDTQYF,TGTGCCAGCAGCCCCACGTCACTCGATACGCAGTATTTT
TRBJ2-3,-,TRBV5-4,TRBD2,CASSSSGSAYEDTQYF,TGTGCCAGCAGCTCTAGCGGGAGTGCGTATGAAGATACGCAGTATTTT
TRBJ1-4,-,TRBV7-9,-,CASSDGGRGSDEKLFF,TGTGCCAGCAGCGATGGCGGGCGGGGGTCGGATGAAAAACTGTTTTTT
TRBJ2-3,-,TRBV6-1,-,CASSLEYTDTQYF,TGTGCCAGCAGTCTAGAATACACAGATACGCAGTATTTT
TRBJ1-5,-,TRBV11-2,-,CASSLARGDQPQHF,TGTGCCAGCAGCTTAGCCCGGGGGGATCAGCCCCAGCATTTT
TRBJ1-6,-,TRBV4-2,-,CASRPSGGSNSPLHF,TGTGCCAGCAGACCATCCGGGGGAAGTAATTCACCCCTCCACTTT
TRBJ2-3,-,TRBV6-1,-,CASSPITTDTQYF,TGTGCCAGCAGCCCCATAACTACAGATACGCAGTATTTT
TRBJ2-7,-,TRBV5-5,-,CASSAGADVSYEQYF,TGTGCCAGCAGCGCGGGGGCCGACGTCTCCTACGAGCAGTACTTC
TRBJ1-2,few,TRBV6-5,TRBD1,CASRSGTGLRGYTF,TGTGCCAGCAGGTCCGGGACAGGGCTGAGAGGTTACACCTTC
TRBJ1-1,-,TRBV5-1,TRBD1,CASSSRDSHTEAFF,TGCGCCAGCAGCTCCCGGGACAGCCACACTGAAGCTTTCTTT
TRBJ2-2,-,TRBV10-3,TRBD2,CAISERRLEGAGGGTGELFF,TGTGCCATCAGTGAGCGCCGATTGGAGGGAGCGGGAGGGGGTACCGGGGAGCTGTTTTTT
TRBJ2-3,-,TRBV27,-,CASSLEGSPFSTDTQYF,TGTGCCAGCAGTTTAGAGGGAAGCCCCTTTAGCACAGATACGCAGTATTTT